The rows below give T cell receptor beta chains drawn from one sample of a study of neurological immune-mediated disorders. TCRdb analysed the 5' RACE reads with MiXCR anew, one entry per CDR3 protein. This table has fewer than 20,000 distinct CDR3 sequences, roughly 29% appearing once. Sequencing was carried out using PBMCs. The receptors derive from a man aged 50-59 years with HTLV-1-associated myelopathy (HAM/TSP). CDR3s include the opening cysteine and the closing phenylalanine or tryptophan. Fields, in order: clone size, CDR3 length, J gene, V gene, D gene, CDR3 DNA, CDR3 protein. D genes are given only for firm matches. Some rows have no size entry. The others give once, few or many, or a class for an expanded clone.

clone_size: few
cdr3_length: 15
j_call: TRBJ1-3
v_call: TRBV20-1
d_call: NA
cdr3_nt: TGCAGTGCTAGAGATCCCCAGCGTGTTGGAAACACCATATATTTT
cdr3_aa: CSARDPQRVGNTIYF

clone_size: few
cdr3_length: 14
j_call: TRBJ1-1
v_call: TRBV7-3
d_call: NA
cdr3_nt: TGTGCCAGCAGCTTAGGAATAGGGAACACTGAAGCTTTCTTT
cdr3_aa: CASSLGIGNTEAFF

clone_size: few
cdr3_length: 16
j_call: TRBJ2-5
v_call: TRBV6-5
d_call: TRBD2
cdr3_nt: TGTGCCAGCAGTTACTCCCCTAGCGGGGGGCAAGAGACCCAGTACTTC
cdr3_aa: CASSYSPSGGQETQYF

clone_size: many
cdr3_length: 16
j_call: TRBJ2-7
v_call: TRBV6-6
d_call: TRBD1
cdr3_nt: TGTGCCAGCAGTGTTCCGGGACAGGGCTTCTCCTACGAGCAGTACTTC
cdr3_aa: CASSVPGQGFSYEQYF

clone_size: few
cdr3_length: 14
j_call: TRBJ2-3
v_call: TRBV5-6
d_call: NA
cdr3_nt: TGTGCCAGCACAAACTCCAGGGGAGCAGATACGCAGTATTTT
cdr3_aa: CASTNSRGADTQYF

clone_size: few
cdr3_length: 16
j_call: TRBJ2-1
v_call: TRBV7-3
d_call: NA
cdr3_nt: TGTGCCAGCAGCTTTAATGGGGTAGCGGCCTACAATGAGCAGTTCTTC
cdr3_aa: CASSFNGVAAYNEQFF

clone_size: NA
cdr3_length: 14
j_call: TRBJ2-3
v_call: TRBV7-3
d_call: NA
cdr3_nt: TGTGCCAGCAGCTTAAACAGAAACACAGATACGCAGTATTTT
cdr3_aa: CASSLNRNTDTQYF

clone_size: NA
cdr3_length: 14
j_call: TRBJ1-4
v_call: TRBV7-9
d_call: NA
cdr3_nt: TGTGCCAGCAGCTTCACCGGGGGGAATGAAAAACTGTTTTTT
cdr3_aa: CASSFTGGNEKLFF

clone_size: few
cdr3_length: 12
j_call: TRBJ2-5
v_call: TRBV7-2
d_call: NA
cdr3_nt: TGTGCCAGCAGCTTACCGTCGGAGACCCAGTACTTC
cdr3_aa: CASSLPSETQYF

clone_size: NA
cdr3_length: 14
j_call: TRBJ1-1
v_call: TRBV7-3
d_call: NA
cdr3_nt: TGTGCCAGCAGCCCTGCGGCGGGGGCCACTGAAGCTTTCTTT
cdr3_aa: CASSPAAGATEAFF

clone_size: medium-sized
cdr3_length: 11
j_call: TRBJ1-1
v_call: TRBV29-1
d_call: NA
cdr3_nt: TGCAGCTCCCAAGAGAACACTGAAGCTTTCTTT
cdr3_aa: CSSQENTEAFF

clone_size: medium-sized
cdr3_length: 15
j_call: TRBJ1-2
v_call: TRBV20-1
d_call: NA
cdr3_nt: TGCAGTGCTAGAGGATCCGGAGGAGGTGTTTATGGCTACACCTTC
cdr3_aa: CSARGSGGGVYGYTF

clone_size: many
cdr3_length: 16
j_call: TRBJ2-3
v_call: TRBV3-1
d_call: NA
cdr3_nt: TGTGCCAGCAGCCAAAATCCGGGGCTTCGCACAGATACGCAGTATTTT
cdr3_aa: CASSQNPGLRTDTQYF

clone_size: few
cdr3_length: 15
j_call: TRBJ2-3
v_call: TRBV20-1
d_call: NA
cdr3_nt: TGCAGTGCTAGGGGGGACCTGACCCTCACAGATACGCAGTATTTT
cdr3_aa: CSARGDLTLTDTQYF

clone_size: few
cdr3_length: 14
j_call: TRBJ1-2
v_call: TRBV18
d_call: NA
cdr3_nt: TGTGCCAGCCTAGGGGAGAGGACTAACTATGGCTACACCTTC
cdr3_aa: CASLGERTNYGYTF

clone_size: NA
cdr3_length: 18
j_call: TRBJ1-4
v_call: TRBV5-5
d_call: NA
cdr3_nt: TGTGCCAGCAGCGGGGTCAGTTCGTTTTGGGCCGCGGATGAAAAACTGTTTTTT
cdr3_aa: CASSGVSSFWAADEKLFF

clone_size: NA
cdr3_length: 13
j_call: TRBJ2-3
v_call: TRBV20-1
d_call: NA
cdr3_nt: TGCAGTGTTTCAGGGATCGGAACAGATACGCAGTATTTT
cdr3_aa: CSVSGIGTDTQYF

clone_size: NA
cdr3_length: 12
j_call: TRBJ1-1
v_call: TRBV6-6
d_call: NA
cdr3_nt: TGTGCCAGCAGTTACGTGGGGGTTGAAGCTTTCTTT
cdr3_aa: CASSYVGVEAFF

clone_size: many
cdr3_length: 16
j_call: TRBJ1-4
v_call: TRBV7-9
d_call: TRBD1
cdr3_nt: TGTGCCAGCAGCCCCGCAGGGGGCGGCCCTAATGAAAAACTGTTTTTT
cdr3_aa: CASSPAGGGPNEKLFF

clone_size: NA
cdr3_length: 12
j_call: TRBJ2-7
v_call: TRBV12-3/TRBV12-4
d_call: NA
cdr3_nt: TGTGCCAGCAGTAGGTTTGCCTACGAGCAGTACTTC
cdr3_aa: CASSRFAYEQYF

clone_size: few
cdr3_length: 13
j_call: TRBJ2-3
v_call: TRBV4-3
d_call: NA
cdr3_nt: TGCGCCAGCAGCCAAGATCCCACAGATACGCAGTATTTT
cdr3_aa: CASSQDPTDTQYF

clone_size: many
cdr3_length: 17
j_call: TRBJ2-3
v_call: TRBV20-1
d_call: NA
cdr3_nt: TGCAGTGCTAGAGGGAGGGGGAGGCAGGGGAGCTCAGATACGCAGTATTTT
cdr3_aa: CSARGRGRQGSSDTQYF

clone_size: few
cdr3_length: 12
j_call: TRBJ2-1
v_call: TRBV20-1
d_call: NA
cdr3_nt: TGCAGTGCTAGAGATACGGGGGCTGGACAGTTCTTC
cdr3_aa: CSARDTGAGQFF

clone_size: NA
cdr3_length: 12
j_call: TRBJ1-1
v_call: TRBV29-1
d_call: NA
cdr3_nt: TGCAGCGTGGGAGGCCTGAACACTGAAGCTTTCTTT
cdr3_aa: CSVGGLNTEAFF

clone_size: many
cdr3_length: 14
j_call: TRBJ2-2
v_call: TRBV5-1
d_call: NA
cdr3_nt: TGCGCCAGCAGCCGGGACACTAACACCGGGGAGCTGTTTTTT
cdr3_aa: CASSRDTNTGELFF

clone_size: few
cdr3_length: 14
j_call: TRBJ2-3
v_call: TRBV7-2
d_call: TRBD1
cdr3_nt: TGTGCCAGCAGCACAGGACAGGGTATAGATACGCAGTATTTT
cdr3_aa: CASSTGQGIDTQYF

clone_size: few
cdr3_length: 15
j_call: TRBJ2-3
v_call: TRBV20-1
d_call: NA
cdr3_nt: TGCAGTGCTAGAGCGGGACTCACTCCGGGAGATACGCAGTATTTT
cdr3_aa: CSARAGLTPGDTQYF

clone_size: NA
cdr3_length: 17
j_call: TRBJ2-4
v_call: TRBV21-1
d_call: NA
cdr3_nt: TGTGCCAGCAGCCGCGGAATCGGGCAAGGAGCCAAAAACATTCAGTACTTC
cdr3_aa: CASSRGIGQGAKNIQYF

clone_size: NA
cdr3_length: 10
j_call: TRBJ2-1
v_call: TRBV12-3/TRBV12-4
d_call: NA
cdr3_nt: TGTGCCAGCAGGGCAAATGAGCAGTTCTTC
cdr3_aa: CASRANEQFF

clone_size: NA
cdr3_length: 12
j_call: TRBJ2-7
v_call: TRBV5-6
d_call: NA
cdr3_nt: TGTGCCAGCAGCTCTGCATCCTACGAGCAGTACTTC
cdr3_aa: CASSSASYEQYF

clone_size: few
cdr3_length: 14
j_call: TRBJ1-1
v_call: TRBV4-2
d_call: NA
cdr3_nt: TGTGCCAGCAGCCAACCTTCTCGGGACTCTGAAGCTTTCTTT
cdr3_aa: CASSQPSRDSEAFF

clone_size: NA
cdr3_length: 15
j_call: TRBJ1-5
v_call: TRBV7-2
d_call: NA
cdr3_nt: TGTGCCAGCAGCCCAGCGGAGTATAGCAATCAGCCCCAGCATTTT
cdr3_aa: CASSPAEYSNQPQHF

clone_size: medium-sized
cdr3_length: 13
j_call: TRBJ2-7
v_call: TRBV7-9
d_call: TRBD1
cdr3_nt: TGTGCCAGCACCCTGGACAGGGCCTACGAGCAGTACTTC
cdr3_aa: CASTLDRAYEQYF

clone_size: NA
cdr3_length: 12
j_call: TRBJ2-3
v_call: TRBV29-1
d_call: NA
cdr3_nt: TGCAGCGGGTCAGGGGACCGAGATACGCAGTATTTT
cdr3_aa: CSGSGDRDTQYF

clone_size: many
cdr3_length: 14
j_call: TRBJ1-1
v_call: TRBV12-3/TRBV12-4
d_call: NA
cdr3_nt: TGTGCCAGCAGATCAGCCCTTAGGGACACTGAAGCTTTCTTT
cdr3_aa: CASRSALRDTEAFF

clone_size: NA
cdr3_length: 13
j_call: TRBJ2-7
v_call: TRBV5-1
d_call: NA
cdr3_nt: TGCGCCAGCAGCCGGGAGCTCAAAGAGGAGCAGTACTTC
cdr3_aa: CASSRELKEEQYF

clone_size: few
cdr3_length: 17
j_call: TRBJ2-5
v_call: TRBV5-6
d_call: NA
cdr3_nt: TGTGCCAGCAGCTTGGGGGGGGCGCTCACCGTCCAAGAGACCCAGTACTTC
cdr3_aa: CASSLGGALTVQETQYF

clone_size: many
cdr3_length: 17
j_call: TRBJ1-3
v_call: TRBV20-1
d_call: NA
cdr3_nt: TGCAGTGCTAGAGATTCCGCCGTCGGGACCTCTGGAAACACCATATATTTT
cdr3_aa: CSARDSAVGTSGNTIYF

clone_size: medium-sized
cdr3_length: 19
j_call: TRBJ2-5
v_call: TRBV7-8
d_call: NA
cdr3_nt: TGTGCCAGCAGCCACCTCAGGGCTAGCTCCGAGGGGATTCAAGAGACCCAGTACTTC
cdr3_aa: CASSHLRASSEGIQETQYF

clone_size: NA
cdr3_length: 14
j_call: TRBJ2-5
v_call: TRBV5-4
d_call: NA
cdr3_nt: TGTGCCAGCAGCTTCGACAGGATTCAAGAGACCCAGTACTTC
cdr3_aa: CASSFDRIQETQYF

clone_size: NA
cdr3_length: 17
j_call: TRBJ2-3
v_call: TRBV3-1
d_call: NA
cdr3_nt: TGTGCCAGCAGCCAAGTCCGGGGCGGGGGCACCACAGATACGCAGTATTTT
cdr3_aa: CASSQVRGGGTTDTQYF

clone_size: NA
cdr3_length: 13
j_call: TRBJ1-2
v_call: TRBV5-1
d_call: NA
cdr3_nt: TGCGCCAGCAGCTGGGACAACTTCTATGGCTACACCTTC
cdr3_aa: CASSWDNFYGYTF

clone_size: few
cdr3_length: 14
j_call: TRBJ2-3
v_call: TRBV11-2
d_call: NA
cdr3_nt: TGTGCCAGCAGCCAGCAGCGGGGCACAGATACGCAGTATTTT
cdr3_aa: CASSQQRGTDTQYF

clone_size: medium-sized
cdr3_length: 13
j_call: TRBJ2-2
v_call: TRBV7-3
d_call: NA
cdr3_nt: TGTGCCAGCAGCTCCCAGGGGGGTGGGGAGCTGTTTTTT
cdr3_aa: CASSSQGGGELFF

clone_size: many
cdr3_length: 15
j_call: TRBJ1-5
v_call: TRBV12-3/TRBV12-4
d_call: NA
cdr3_nt: TGTGCCAGCAGGTTTCAGTCGGGGAGCAATCAGCCCCAGCATTTT
cdr3_aa: CASRFQSGSNQPQHF

clone_size: NA
cdr3_length: 15
j_call: TRBJ1-1
v_call: TRBV5-1
d_call: NA
cdr3_nt: TGCGCCAGCAGCTTGGATTCGCTTATGAACACTGAAGCTTTCTTT
cdr3_aa: CASSLDSLMNTEAFF

clone_size: many
cdr3_length: 14
j_call: TRBJ1-4
v_call: TRBV6-5
d_call: NA
cdr3_nt: TGTGCCAGCAGCATGGGACCGGGCGGTGAAAAACTGTTTTTT
cdr3_aa: CASSMGPGGEKLFF

clone_size: many
cdr3_length: 12
j_call: TRBJ2-7
v_call: TRBV18
d_call: NA
cdr3_nt: TGTGCCAGCTCAAAATTGGGGGACGAGCAGTACTTC
cdr3_aa: CASSKLGDEQYF

clone_size: NA
cdr3_length: 18
j_call: TRBJ2-7
v_call: TRBV27
d_call: TRBD1
cdr3_nt: TGTGCCAGCAGTTTATCACAGGGGGGACACTACGGGGGCTACGAGCAGTACTTC
cdr3_aa: CASSLSQGGHYGGYEQYF

clone_size: many
cdr3_length: 14
j_call: TRBJ1-3
v_call: TRBV6-5
d_call: NA
cdr3_nt: TGTGCCAGCAGTTATGAAGTCTCTGGAAACACCATATATTTT
cdr3_aa: CASSYEVSGNTIYF

clone_size: NA
cdr3_length: 11
j_call: TRBJ2-5
v_call: TRBV20-1
d_call: NA
cdr3_nt: TGCAGTGCTGGGAGAGTGGAGACCCAGTACTTC
cdr3_aa: CSAGRVETQYF

clone_size: few
cdr3_length: 16
j_call: TRBJ2-5
v_call: TRBV12-3/TRBV12-4
d_call: TRBD2
cdr3_nt: TGTGCCAGCAGTTTTGGACTAGCGGGGGCCAGGGAGACCCAGTACTTC
cdr3_aa: CASSFGLAGARETQYF

clone_size: few
cdr3_length: 13
j_call: TRBJ2-7
v_call: TRBV20-1
d_call: TRBD2
cdr3_nt: TGCAGTGCTGGGGGACTAGCAGAGTCCGAGCAGTACTTC
cdr3_aa: CSAGGLAESEQYF